This record looks at one TCR beta chain sequence and its context. What it binds is unknown. The data were produced by immunoSEQ multiplex PCR, yet TCRdb's version contains in-frame clones alone and is incomplete. Among some 170,000 clones listed, roughly 94% were seen once. Trimming left V 3 bases short and J 8 bases short, with 14 bases between. The CDR3 covers 14 residues. Germline CDR1 and CDR2: KGHSH and LQKENI. The record originates from a study of T cell responses to AZD1222 COVID-19 vaccine. Study-wide findings and caveats: CD4 TCRs linked to vaccination spanned spike, dominating at 160-218 and 743-854. White British people made up most donors, females outnumbered males, and clonal diversity was possibly underestimated. Only a handful of people who got AZD1222 tested seropositive at baseline.

The sequence was collected from an adult who received the AZD1222 COVID-19 vaccine. The chain recombines TRBV18 with TRBJ2-1, with D perhaps TRBD1 (6 bases). The starting material was peripheral blood, obtained 28 days after the second AZD1222 dose. In DNA form, the CDR3 reads TGTGCCAGCTCACCGGGGGCAGGGCGAGATGAGCAGTTCTTC. Translation gives CASSPGAGRDEQFF. The variable domain in full, with the rest retrieved from reference TRBV18 and TRBJ2-1, is NAGVMQNPRHLVRRRGQEARLRCSPMKGHSHVYWYRQLPEEGLKFMVYLQKENIIDESGMPKERFSAEFPKEGPSILRIQQVVRGDSAAYFCASSPGAGRDEQFFGPGTRLTVL.